A selection of T cell receptor beta chains follows, all from one sample in a study of T cells in narcolepsy. Generated by immunoSEQ multiplex PCR, the TCRdb table keeps only in-frame clones and is missing some. The table shows roughly 30,000 clones, with 70% to 80% occurring only once. Sequenced sample: memory (CD45RA-) CD4+ T cells from blood. These receptors all stem from a human donor in good health. Each CDR3 is given with its conserved first and last residue. A D gene is named only where the DNA matches it firmly. Size values are once, few and many counts, or a class for expanded clones, and some rows have none.

V gene	clone size	D gene	J gene	CDR3 protein	CDR3 DNA
TRBV11-1	NA	TRBD2	TRBJ2-5	CASSLLAGSQETQYF	TGTGCCAGCAGCTTGCTAGCGGGATCCCAAGAGACCCAGTACTTC
TRBV2	NA	NA	TRBJ2-2	CASSQWTDTGELFF	TGTGCCAGCAGCCAATGGACCGATACCGGGGAGCTGTTTTTT
TRBV7-2	NA	TRBD1	TRBJ2-3	CASRAGQGANTQYF	TGTGCCAGCCGCGCCGGACAGGGGGCGAATACGCAGTATTTT
TRBV6-6	NA	NA	TRBJ1-4	CASRVAGVTNEKLFF	TGTGCCAGCAGGGTAGCGGGGGTGACTAATGAAAAACTGTTTTTT
TRBV6-1	NA	TRBD1	TRBJ1-2	CASSGDRGYGYTF	TGTGCCAGCAGCGGAGACAGGGGCTATGGCTACACCTTC
TRBV18	NA	NA	TRBJ2-1	CASSPRRGYNEQFF	TGTGCCAGCTCACCACGGAGGGGGTACAATGAGCAGTTCTTC
TRBV30	once	TRBD2	TRBJ2-3	CAWSGSGYRDTQYF	TGTGCCTGGAGTGGTAGCGGGTATAGAGATACGCAGTATTTT
TRBV20-1	once	NA	TRBJ1-3	CSARGGNTIYF	TGCAGTGCTAGGGGCGGAAACACCATATATTTT
TRBV7-8	few	NA	TRBJ2-2	CASSRNTGELFF	TGTGCCAGCAGCCGTAATACCGGGGAGCTGTTTTTT
TRBV28	NA	TRBD1	TRBJ2-2	CASSLGGTGGPGELFF	TGTGCCAGCAGTTTGGGAGGAACAGGGGGCCCCGGGGAGCTGTTTTTT
TRBV7-2	once	NA	TRBJ2-2	CASSPGGMTGELFF	TGTGCCAGCAGCCCCGGGGGAATGACCGGGGAGCTGTTTTTT
TRBV19	few	NA	TRBJ1-2	CASSKSTGYTF	TGTGCCAGTAGTAAATCGACTGGCTACACCTTC
TRBV28	NA	TRBD1	TRBJ2-1	CASSPIGTGENNEQFF	TGTGCCAGCAGTCCCATCGGGACAGGGGAGAACAATGAGCAGTTCTTC
TRBV5-5	NA	TRBD2	TRBJ2-1	CASSPSLAGGYNEQFF	TGTGCCAGCAGCCCATCACTAGCGGGGGGATACAATGAGCAGTTCTTC
TRBV27	NA	NA	TRBJ2-5	CASSDLRGQETQYF	TGTGCCAGCAGCGACCTTAGGGGGCAAGAGACCCAGTACTTC
TRBV5-8	NA	NA	TRBJ2-3	CASSSTHLYTDTQYF	TGTGCCAGCAGCTCGACCCACTTATACACAGATACGCAGTATTTT
TRBV5-4	NA	TRBD2	TRBJ2-1	CASSSPALSGVNEQFF	TGTGCCAGCAGCTCGCCGGCCCTTAGCGGGGTTAATGAGCAGTTCTTC
TRBV6-5	NA	NA	TRBJ2-3	CASSYDGPVADTQYF	TGTGCCAGCAGTTACGACGGCCCCGTTGCAGATACGCAGTATTTT
TRBV9	NA	NA	TRBJ2-1	CASSVEPGNGEQFF	TGTGCCAGCAGCGTAGAGCCTGGGAACGGGGAGCAGTTCTTC